This T cell receptor beta chain was identified in a study of cytomegalovirus exposure and HLA in healthy donors. Study as a whole: The use of the same platform for the 90 to 150 validation repertoires and the approximately 730 first-cohort repertoires was reported by a later analysis.

Repertoires were generated with immunoSEQ multiplex PCR, while TCRdb's copy carries only in-frame clones and drops some. Seen here are 70,000 to 95,000 clones, roughly 93% observed once, and the top ten hold about 3.9%. Among the approximately 110 subjects of the validation cohort, separate from the approximately 670-subject first cohort, were the donors. Sequencing used PBMCs. This sequence originates from a woman in her thirties in good health and CMV-seronegative.

CDR3 protein: CASSEDSGIKNIQYF. Written as DNA, the CDR3 is TGTGCCAGCAGCGAAGATAGCGGTATAAAAAACATTCAGTACTTC. V usage is TRBV28 and J usage is TRBJ2-4, with a weak D call TRBD2 (6 bases). The CDR3 spans 15 residues. The germline V and J ends were trimmed by 6 bases and 4 bases, with 16 bases remaining between them. CDR1 is MDHEN, CDR2 SYDVKM, per germline. Drawing the rest from reference TRBV28 and TRBJ2-4, the complete variable domain is DVKVTQSSRYLVKRTGEKVFLECVQDMDHENMFWYRQDPGLGLRLIYFSYDVKMKEKGDIPEGYSVSREKKERFSLILESASTNQTSMYLCASSEDSGIKNIQYFGAGTRLSVL.